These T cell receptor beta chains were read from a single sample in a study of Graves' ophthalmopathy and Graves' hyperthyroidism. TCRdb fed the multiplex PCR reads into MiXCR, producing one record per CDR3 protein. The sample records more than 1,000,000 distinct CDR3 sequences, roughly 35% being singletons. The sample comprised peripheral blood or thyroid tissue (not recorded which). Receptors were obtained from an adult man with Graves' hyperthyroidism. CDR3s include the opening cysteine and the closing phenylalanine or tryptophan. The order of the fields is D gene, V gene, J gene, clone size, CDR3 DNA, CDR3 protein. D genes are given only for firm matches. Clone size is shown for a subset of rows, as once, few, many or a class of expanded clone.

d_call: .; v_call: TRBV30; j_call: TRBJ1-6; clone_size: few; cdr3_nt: TGTGCCTGGAGCGGGGGACGAGGTTCACCCCTCCACTTT; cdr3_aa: CAWSGGRGSPLHF
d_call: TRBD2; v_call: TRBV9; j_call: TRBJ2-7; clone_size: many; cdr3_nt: TGTGCCAGCAGCGTCGGTCTAGCGGACCACTACGAGCAGTACTTC; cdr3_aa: CASSVGLADHYEQYF
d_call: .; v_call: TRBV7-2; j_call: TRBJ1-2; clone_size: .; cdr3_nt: TGTGCCAGCAGCTTATTACGGGGGCGGGGTATCTATGGCTACACCTTC; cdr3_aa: CASSLLRGRGIYGYTF
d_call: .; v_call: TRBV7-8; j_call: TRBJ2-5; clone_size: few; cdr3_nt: TGTGCCAGCAGGTCTGGGACAGCGGGAGAGCAGTACTTC; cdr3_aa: CASRSGTAGEQYF
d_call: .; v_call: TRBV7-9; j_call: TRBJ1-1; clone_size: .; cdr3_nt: TGTGCCAGCAGCCCAGGGAGTCAGAACACTGAAGCTTTCTTT; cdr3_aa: CASSPGSQNTEAFF
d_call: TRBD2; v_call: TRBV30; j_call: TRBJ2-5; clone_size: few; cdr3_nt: TGTGCCTTGAGAGCGGGAGGGCAAGAGACCCAGTACTTC; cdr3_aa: CALRAGGQETQYF
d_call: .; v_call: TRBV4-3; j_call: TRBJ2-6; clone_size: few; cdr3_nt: TGCGCCAGCAGCCAAGTAGTGGACACAACCTCTGGGGCCAACGTCCTGACTTTC; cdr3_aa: CASSQVVDTTSGANVLTF
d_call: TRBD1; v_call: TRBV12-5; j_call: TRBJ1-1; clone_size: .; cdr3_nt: TGTGCTAGTGGTCCATCAGGGGGGAACACTGAAGCTTTCTTT; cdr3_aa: CASGPSGGNTEAFF
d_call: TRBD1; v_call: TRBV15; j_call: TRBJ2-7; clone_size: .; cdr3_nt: TGTGCCAGCAGCGTAGAGACAGGGGGAGGGCGGACCTACGAGCAGTACTTC; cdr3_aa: CASSVETGGGRTYEQYF
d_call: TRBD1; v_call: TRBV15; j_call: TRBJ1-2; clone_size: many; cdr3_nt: TGTGCCACCAGCTTACTGGACAGGGAATTTAATGGCTACACCTTC; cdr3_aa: CATSLLDREFNGYTF
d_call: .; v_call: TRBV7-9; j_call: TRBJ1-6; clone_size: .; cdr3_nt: TGTGCCAGCAACCCTGGTGGACTGCGCCCTAATTCACCCCTCCACTTT; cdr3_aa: CASNPGGLRPNSPLHF
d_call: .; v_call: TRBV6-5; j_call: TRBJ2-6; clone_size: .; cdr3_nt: TGTGCCAGCAGTTATCAGAGCCTCTCTGGGGCCAACGTCCTGACTTTC; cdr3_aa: CASSYQSLSGANVLTF
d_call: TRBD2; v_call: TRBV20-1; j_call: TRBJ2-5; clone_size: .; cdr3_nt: TGCAGTGCTAGAGACGCGGGAGCAGAGACCCAGTACTTC; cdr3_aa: CSARDAGAETQYF
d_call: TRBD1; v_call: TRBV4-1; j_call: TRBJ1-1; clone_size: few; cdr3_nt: TGCGCCAGCAGCCTTGGACAGGGGGCGCGGGGGACTGAAGCTTTCTTT; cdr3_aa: CASSLGQGARGTEAFF
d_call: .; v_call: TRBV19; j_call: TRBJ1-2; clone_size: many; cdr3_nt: TGTGCCAGTACAGACGGAGCTAACTATGGCTACACCTTC; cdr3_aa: CASTDGANYGYTF
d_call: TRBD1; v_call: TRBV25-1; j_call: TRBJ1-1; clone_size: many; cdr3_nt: TGTGCCAGCAGAAAAACAGGGGGAGGTGAAGCTTTCTTT; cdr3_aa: CASRKTGGGEAFF
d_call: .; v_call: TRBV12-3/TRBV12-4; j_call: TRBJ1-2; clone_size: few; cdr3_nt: TGTGCCAGCAGTTCTACAGGAAAAACTAACTATGGCTACACCTTC; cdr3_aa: CASSSTGKTNYGYTF
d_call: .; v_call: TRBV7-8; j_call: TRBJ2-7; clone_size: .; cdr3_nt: TGTGCCAGCAGCTTAGCCGACAGTTACTCCTACGAGCAGTGCTTC; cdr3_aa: CASSLADSYSYEQCF
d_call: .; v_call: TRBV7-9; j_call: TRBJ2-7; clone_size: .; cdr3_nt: TGTGCCAGCAGCTCAAGACAGGTTACCTACGAGCAGTACTTC; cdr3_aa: CASSSRQVTYEQYF
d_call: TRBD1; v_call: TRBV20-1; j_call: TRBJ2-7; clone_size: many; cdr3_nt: TGCAGTGGGGAGACCGGGACAGTTACCTCCTACGAGCAGTACTTC; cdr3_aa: CSGETGTVTSYEQYF
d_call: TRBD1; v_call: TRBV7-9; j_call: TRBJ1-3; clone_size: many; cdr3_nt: TGTGCCAGCAGCTCCCAACAGGGGTCCGCTGGAAACACCATATATTTT; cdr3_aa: CASSSQQGSAGNTIYF
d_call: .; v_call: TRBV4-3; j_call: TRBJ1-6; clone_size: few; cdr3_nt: TGCGCCAGCAGCCAAGGTTTCGTTGAGGAGAGCTCCTATAATTCACCCCTCCACTTT; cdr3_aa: CASSQGFVEESSYNSPLHF
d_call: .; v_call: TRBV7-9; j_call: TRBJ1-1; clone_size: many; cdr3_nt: TGTGCCAGCTCGTGGAGGGGGGCGGGCTCCACTGAAGCTTTCTTT; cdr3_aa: CASSWRGAGSTEAFF
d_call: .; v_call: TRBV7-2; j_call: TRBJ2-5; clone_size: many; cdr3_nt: TGTGCCAGCAGCCTAACGGGGACCCAGTACTTC; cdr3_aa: CASSLTGTQYF
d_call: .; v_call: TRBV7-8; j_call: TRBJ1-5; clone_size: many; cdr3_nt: TGTGCCAGCAGCTTATACTGGGTGGCTCAGCCCCAGCATTTT; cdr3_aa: CASSLYWVAQPQHF
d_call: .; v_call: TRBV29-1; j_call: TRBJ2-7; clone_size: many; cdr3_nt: TGCAGCGTAACCCTGAACTACGAGCAGTACTTC; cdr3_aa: CSVTLNYEQYF
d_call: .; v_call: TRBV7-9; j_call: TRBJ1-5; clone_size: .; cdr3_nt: TGTGCCAGCAGCTCTGCCAGGGACGAGCAGCCCCAGCATTTT; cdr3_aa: CASSSARDEQPQHF
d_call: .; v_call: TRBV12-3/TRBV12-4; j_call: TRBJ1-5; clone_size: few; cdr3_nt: TGTGCCAGCAGCGTAGACGGTTATAGCAATCAGCCCCAGCATTTT; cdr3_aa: CASSVDGYSNQPQHF
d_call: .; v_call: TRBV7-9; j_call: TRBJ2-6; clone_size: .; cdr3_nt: TGTGCCAGCAGCACCTTGACTTTC; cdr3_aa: CASSTLTF
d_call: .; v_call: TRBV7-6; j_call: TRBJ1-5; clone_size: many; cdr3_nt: TGTGCCAGCAGCTTAGAGCCAGGAGATAGCAATCAGCCCCAGCATTTT; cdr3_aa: CASSLEPGDSNQPQHF
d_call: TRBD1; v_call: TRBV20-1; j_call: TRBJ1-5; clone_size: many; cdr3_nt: TGCAGTGCTAGATCCGGACAGGGGGTGGGCAATCAGCCCCAGCATTTT; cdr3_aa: CSARSGQGVGNQPQHF